This T cell receptor (beta chain) was sequenced in a study of Graves' ophthalmopathy and Graves' hyperthyroidism. Germline CDR1 and CDR2: MNHEY and SMNVEV (reference sequence). The CDR3 spans 14 residues. V gave up 3 bases and J gave up 4 bases, with 12 bases separating them. This clonotype was observed many times. The TCR beta CDR3 regions underwent amplification from RNA transcripts. The authors performed first-round RT-PCR with HTBI primers and then a second-round multiplex PCR. TCRdb re-derived calls from the multiplex PCR reads in MiXCR, one entry per CDR3 protein. The sample holds hundreds of thousands of distinct CDR3 sequences, 20% to 25% seen once.

The source is a woman aged 18-29 years with stable Graves' hyperthyroidism. Some clones in this sample may be carry-over from other donors' samples. Sample: peripheral blood. V is TRBV27 and J is TRBJ1-2; possible D gene TRBD1, 6 bases. CDR3 sequence: CASSFAGGGYGYTF. The CDR3, as DNA: TGTGCCAGCAGTTTCGCTGGGGGCGGCTATGGCTACACCTTC.